This T cell receptor (beta chain) was identified in a study of neurological immune-mediated disorders. Notes on the study in general: Multiple sclerosis, the disease with the least TCR clonal expansion, fell below healthy controls, whereas HTLV-1-associated myelopathy showed the most.

This clonotype was seen at least ten times. What it binds is unknown. Each TCR transcript was tagged with a 10-nucleotide random UMI during 5'RACE. TCRdb recomputed calls from the 5' RACE reads with MiXCR, one row per CDR3 protein. This sample yields roughly 18,000 distinct CDR3 sequences, of which 14% are seen a single time; 7.8% belongs to the top ten. Input material: CD4+ T cells from blood. The receptor's source is a woman in her sixties with HTLV-1-associated myelopathy (HAM/TSP).

The CDR3 loop is CSVDKIGTRSGGEQFF. The CDR3 DNA reads as TGCAGCGTTGATAAAATTGGGACTAGGTCCGGGGGTGAGCAGTTCTTC. V and J are TRBV29-1 and TRBJ2-1; 8 positions match TRBD2. The CDR3 loop spans 16 amino acids. V was pared by 3 bases and J by 9 bases, with 16 bases of the junction left unmatched. Per germline, CDR1 SQVTM and CDR2 ANQGSEA.